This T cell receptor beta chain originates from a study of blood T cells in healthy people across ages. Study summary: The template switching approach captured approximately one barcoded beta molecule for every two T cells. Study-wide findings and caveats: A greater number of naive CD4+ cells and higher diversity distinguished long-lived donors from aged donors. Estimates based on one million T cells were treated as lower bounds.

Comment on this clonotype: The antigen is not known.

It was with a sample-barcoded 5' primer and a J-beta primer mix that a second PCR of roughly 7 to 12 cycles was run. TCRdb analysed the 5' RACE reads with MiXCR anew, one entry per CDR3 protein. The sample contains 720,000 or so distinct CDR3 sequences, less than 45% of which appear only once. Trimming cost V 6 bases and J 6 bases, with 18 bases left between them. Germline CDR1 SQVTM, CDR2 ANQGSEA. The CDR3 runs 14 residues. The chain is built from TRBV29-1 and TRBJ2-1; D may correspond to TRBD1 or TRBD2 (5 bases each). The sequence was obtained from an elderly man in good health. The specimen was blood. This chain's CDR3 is CSVGAGVSVNEQFF. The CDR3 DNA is TGCAGCGTCGGGGCGGGCGTGTCGGTCAATGAGCAGTTCTTC.